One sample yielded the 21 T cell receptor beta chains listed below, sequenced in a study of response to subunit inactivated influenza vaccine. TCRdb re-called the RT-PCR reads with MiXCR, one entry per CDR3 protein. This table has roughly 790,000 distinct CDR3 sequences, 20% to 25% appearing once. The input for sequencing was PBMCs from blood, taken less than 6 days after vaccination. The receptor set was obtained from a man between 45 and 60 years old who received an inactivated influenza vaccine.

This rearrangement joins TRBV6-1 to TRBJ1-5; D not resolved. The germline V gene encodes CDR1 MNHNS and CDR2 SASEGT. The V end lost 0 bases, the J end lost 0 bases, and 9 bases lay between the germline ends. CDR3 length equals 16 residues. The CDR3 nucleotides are TGTGCCAGCAGTGAAGCGCACCCTCTTAGCAATCAGCCCCAGCATTTT. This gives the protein CASSEAHPLSNQPQHF.

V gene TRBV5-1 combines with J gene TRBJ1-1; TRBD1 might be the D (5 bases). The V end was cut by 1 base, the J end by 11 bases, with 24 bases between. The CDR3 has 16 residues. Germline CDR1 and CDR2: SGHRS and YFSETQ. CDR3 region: CASSLWDVGEGREAFF. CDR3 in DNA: TGCGCCAGCAGCTTGTGGGATGTTGGAGAGGGGCGGGAGGCTTTCTTT.

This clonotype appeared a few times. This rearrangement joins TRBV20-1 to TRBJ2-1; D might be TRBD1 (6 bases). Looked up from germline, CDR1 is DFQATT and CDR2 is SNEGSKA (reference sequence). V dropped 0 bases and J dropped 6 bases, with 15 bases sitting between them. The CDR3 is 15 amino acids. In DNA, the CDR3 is TGCAGTGCTAGAGACTGGACCCCGACAGGCAATGAGCAGTTCTTC. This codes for CSARDWTPTGNEQFF.

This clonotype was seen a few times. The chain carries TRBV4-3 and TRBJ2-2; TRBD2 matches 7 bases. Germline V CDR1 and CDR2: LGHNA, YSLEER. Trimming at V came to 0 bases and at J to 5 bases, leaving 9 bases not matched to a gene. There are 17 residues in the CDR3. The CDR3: CASSQDRGAGITGELFF. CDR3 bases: TGCGCCAGCAGCCAAGATCGGGGAGCGGGAATAACCGGGGAGCTGTTTTTT.

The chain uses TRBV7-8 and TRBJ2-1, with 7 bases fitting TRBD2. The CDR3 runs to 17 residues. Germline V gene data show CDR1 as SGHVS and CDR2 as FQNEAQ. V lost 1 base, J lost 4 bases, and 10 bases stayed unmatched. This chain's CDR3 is CASSLGIPGLQYNEQFF. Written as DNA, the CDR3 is TGTGCCAGCAGCTTAGGTATCCCGGGACTACAATACAATGAGCAGTTCTTC.

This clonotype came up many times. The CDR3 nucleotides are TGTGCCAGCAGTTTGTTGGTTGGAAGGTCCTACAATGAGCAGTTCTTC. The encoded protein is CASSLLVGRSYNEQFF. The gene calls are TRBV27 and TRBJ2-1; D not resolved. Germline loops: CDR1 MNHEY, CDR2 SMNVEV (reference sequence). This CDR3 is built from 16 residues. Trimming took off 3 bases at V and 1 base at J, with 13 bases between the two ends.

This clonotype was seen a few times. The CDR3 DNA sequence: TGTGCCAGCAGAACGGGGGAGTCCTACAATGAGCAGTTCTTC. Amino acid sequence: CASRTGESYNEQFF. The chain combines TRBV6-1 with TRBJ2-1; D may be TRBD2 (6 bases). This CDR3 spans 14 amino acids. V was clipped by 6 bases and J by 1 base, with 10 bases between them. Germline lookup yields CDR1 MNHNS and CDR2 SASEGT.

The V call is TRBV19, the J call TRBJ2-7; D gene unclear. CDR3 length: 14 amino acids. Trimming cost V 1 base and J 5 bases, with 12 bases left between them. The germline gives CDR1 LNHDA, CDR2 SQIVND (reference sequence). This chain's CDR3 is CASSIGLGLDEQYF. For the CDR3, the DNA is TGTGCCAGTAGTATAGGGTTAGGGTTGGACGAGCAGTACTTC.

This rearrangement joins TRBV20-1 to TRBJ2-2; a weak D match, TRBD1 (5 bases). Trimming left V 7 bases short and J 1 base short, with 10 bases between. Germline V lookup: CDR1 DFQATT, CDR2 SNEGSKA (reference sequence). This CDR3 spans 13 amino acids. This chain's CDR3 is CSGRTGNTGELFF. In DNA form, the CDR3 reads TGCAGTGGAAGAACAGGGAACACCGGGGAGCTGTTTTTT.

The CDR3 reads CASSYPGVWEENEQFF. Written as DNA, the CDR3 is TGTGCCAGCAGTTATCCCGGAGTTTGGGAAGAAAATGAGCAGTTCTTC. The V gene is TRBV6-2 or TRBV6-3, the J gene TRBJ2-1; D ambiguous. V gave up 3 bases and J gave up 7 bases, with 19 bases separating them. Germline V gives CDR1 MNHEY, CDR2 SVGEGT. This CDR3 contains 16 residues.

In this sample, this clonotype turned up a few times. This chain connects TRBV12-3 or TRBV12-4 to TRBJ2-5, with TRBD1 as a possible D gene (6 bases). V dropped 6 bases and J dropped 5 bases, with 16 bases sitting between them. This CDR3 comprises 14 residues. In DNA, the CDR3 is TGTGCCAGCAGCCCAGGACAGCTTGCCGAGACCCAGTACTTC. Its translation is CASSPGQLAETQYF.

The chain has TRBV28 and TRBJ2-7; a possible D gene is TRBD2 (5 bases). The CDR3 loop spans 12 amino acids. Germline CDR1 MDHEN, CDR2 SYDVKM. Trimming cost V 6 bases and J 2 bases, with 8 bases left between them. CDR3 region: CASRYGAYEQYF. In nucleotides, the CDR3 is TGTGCCAGCAGATACGGGGCCTACGAGCAGTACTTC.

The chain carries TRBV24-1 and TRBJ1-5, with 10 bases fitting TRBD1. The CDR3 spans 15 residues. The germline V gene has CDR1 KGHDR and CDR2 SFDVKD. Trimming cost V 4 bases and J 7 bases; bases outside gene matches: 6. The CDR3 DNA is TGTGCCACCAGTGAAGACAGGGGGCCGGGGCAGCCCCAGCATTTT. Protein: CATSEDRGPGQPQHF.

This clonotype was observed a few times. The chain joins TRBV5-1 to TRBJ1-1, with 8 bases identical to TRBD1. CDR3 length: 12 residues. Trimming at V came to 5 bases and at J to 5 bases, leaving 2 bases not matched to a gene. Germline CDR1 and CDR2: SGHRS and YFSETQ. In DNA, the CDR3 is TGCGCCAGCAGTCGGACAGGGACTGAAGCTTTCTTT. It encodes CASSRTGTEAFF.

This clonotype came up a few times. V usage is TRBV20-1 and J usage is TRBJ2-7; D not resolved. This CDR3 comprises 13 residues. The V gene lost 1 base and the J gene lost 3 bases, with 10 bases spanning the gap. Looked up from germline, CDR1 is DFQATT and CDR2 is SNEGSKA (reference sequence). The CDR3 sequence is CSARASVSYEQYF. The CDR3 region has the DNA TGCAGTGCTAGAGCAAGTGTCAGCTACGAGCAGTACTTC.

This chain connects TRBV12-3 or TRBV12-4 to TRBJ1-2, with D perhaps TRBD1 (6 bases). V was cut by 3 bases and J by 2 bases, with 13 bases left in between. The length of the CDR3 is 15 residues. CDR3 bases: TGTGCCAGCAGTTTTCAGGACAGACCCAACTATGGCTACACCTTC. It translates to CASSFQDRPNYGYTF.

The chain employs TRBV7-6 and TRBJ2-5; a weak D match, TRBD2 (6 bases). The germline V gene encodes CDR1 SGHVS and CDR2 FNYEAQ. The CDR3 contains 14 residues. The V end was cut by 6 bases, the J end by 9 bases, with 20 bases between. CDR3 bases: TGTGCCAGCAGTACCTCAGGCCGCGGGGACTCCCAGTACTTC. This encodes CASSTSGRGDSQYF. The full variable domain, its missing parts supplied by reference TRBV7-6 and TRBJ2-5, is GAGVSQSPRYKVTKRGQDVALRCDPISGHVSLYWYRQALGQGPEFLTYFNYEAQQDKSGLPNDRFSAERPEGSISTLTIQRTEQRDSAMYRCASSTSGRGDSQYFGPGTRLLVL.

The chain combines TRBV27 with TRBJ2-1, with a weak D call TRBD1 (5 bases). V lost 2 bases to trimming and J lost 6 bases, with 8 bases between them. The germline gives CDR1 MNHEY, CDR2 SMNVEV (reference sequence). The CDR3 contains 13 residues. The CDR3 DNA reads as TGTGCCAGCAGTTTACCAGGGCCCAATGAGCAGTTCTTC. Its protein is CASSLPGPNEQFF.

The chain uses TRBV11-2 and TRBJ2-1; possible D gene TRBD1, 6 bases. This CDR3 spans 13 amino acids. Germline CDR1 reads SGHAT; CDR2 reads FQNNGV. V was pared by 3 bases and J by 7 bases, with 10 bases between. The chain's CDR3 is CASSFTGWNEQFF. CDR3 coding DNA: TGTGCCAGCAGCTTTACAGGGTGGAATGAGCAGTTCTTC.

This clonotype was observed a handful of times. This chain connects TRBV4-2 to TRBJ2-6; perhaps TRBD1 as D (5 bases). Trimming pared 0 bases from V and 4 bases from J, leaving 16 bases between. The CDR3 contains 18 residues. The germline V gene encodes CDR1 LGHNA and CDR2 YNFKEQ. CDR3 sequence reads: CASSQESRANSGANVLTF. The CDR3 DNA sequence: TGTGCCAGCAGCCAAGAATCCAGGGCCAATTCCGGGGCCAACGTCCTGACTTTC.

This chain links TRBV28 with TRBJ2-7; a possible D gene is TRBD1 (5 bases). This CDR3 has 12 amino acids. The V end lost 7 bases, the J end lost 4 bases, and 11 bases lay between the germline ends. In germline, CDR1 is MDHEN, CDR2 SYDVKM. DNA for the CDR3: TGTGCCAGCAAAAGGGGTTCATACGAGCAGTACTTC. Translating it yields CASKRGSYEQYF.